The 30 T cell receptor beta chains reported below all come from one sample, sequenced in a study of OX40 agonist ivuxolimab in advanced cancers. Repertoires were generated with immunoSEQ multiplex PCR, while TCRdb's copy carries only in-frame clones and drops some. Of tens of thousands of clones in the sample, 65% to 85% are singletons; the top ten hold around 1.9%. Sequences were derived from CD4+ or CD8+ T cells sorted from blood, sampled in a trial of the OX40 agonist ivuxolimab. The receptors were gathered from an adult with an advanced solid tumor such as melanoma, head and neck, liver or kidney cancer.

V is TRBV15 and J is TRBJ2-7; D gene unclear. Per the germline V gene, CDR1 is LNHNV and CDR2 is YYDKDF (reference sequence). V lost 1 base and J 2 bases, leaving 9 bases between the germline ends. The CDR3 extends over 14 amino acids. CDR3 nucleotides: TGTGCCACCAGCAGAGGTTGGGAACCCTACGAGCAGTACTTC. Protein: CATSRGWEPYEQYF.

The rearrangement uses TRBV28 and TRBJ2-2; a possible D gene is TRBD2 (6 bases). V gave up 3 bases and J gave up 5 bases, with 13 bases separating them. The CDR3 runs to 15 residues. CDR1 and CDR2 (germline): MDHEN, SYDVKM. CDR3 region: CASSFPTSFTGELFF. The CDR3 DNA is TGTGCCAGCAGTTTTCCGACTAGTTTTACCGGGGAGCTGTTTTTT.

Here the CDR3 DNA reads TGTGCCAGCCGAGCCCAGACTAGCGGGAGAAACGAGCAGTACTTC. It codes for CASRAQTSGRNEQYF. V gene TRBV6-1 combines with J gene TRBJ2-7; 12 nucleotides match TRBD2. The CDR3 is 15 residues long. Germline CDR1 reads MNHNS; CDR2 reads SASEGT. The V and J ends lost 8 bases and 5 bases, in that order; junction bases with no gene match: 10.

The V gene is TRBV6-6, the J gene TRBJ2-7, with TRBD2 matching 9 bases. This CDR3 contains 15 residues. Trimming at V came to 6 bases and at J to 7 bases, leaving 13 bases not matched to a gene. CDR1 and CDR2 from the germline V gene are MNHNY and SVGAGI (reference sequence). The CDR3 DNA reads TGTGCCAGCAGCTTGACCGGGACTAGCAACTCGGAGCAGTACTTC. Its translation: CASSLTGTSNSEQYF.

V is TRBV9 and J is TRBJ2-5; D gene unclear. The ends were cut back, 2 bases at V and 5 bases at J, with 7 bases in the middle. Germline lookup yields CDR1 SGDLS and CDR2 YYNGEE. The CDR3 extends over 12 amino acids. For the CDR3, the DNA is TGTGCCAGCAGCGTGGGGATGGAGACCCAGTACTTC. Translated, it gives CASSVGMETQYF.

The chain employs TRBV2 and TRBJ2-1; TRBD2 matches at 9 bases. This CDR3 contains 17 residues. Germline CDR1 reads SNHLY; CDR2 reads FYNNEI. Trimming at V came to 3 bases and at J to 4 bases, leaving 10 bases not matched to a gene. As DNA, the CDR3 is TGTGCCAGCAGTGACGCCAAGGGGCTAGCGGGGTACAATGAGCAGTTCTTC. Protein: CASSDAKGLAGYNEQFF.

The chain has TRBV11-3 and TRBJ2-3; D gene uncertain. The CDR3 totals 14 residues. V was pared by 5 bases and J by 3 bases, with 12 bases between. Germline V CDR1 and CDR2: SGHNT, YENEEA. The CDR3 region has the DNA TGTGCCAGCAGCCAGCACTCAGGAACAGATACGCAGTATTTT. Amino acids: CASSQHSGTDTQYF.

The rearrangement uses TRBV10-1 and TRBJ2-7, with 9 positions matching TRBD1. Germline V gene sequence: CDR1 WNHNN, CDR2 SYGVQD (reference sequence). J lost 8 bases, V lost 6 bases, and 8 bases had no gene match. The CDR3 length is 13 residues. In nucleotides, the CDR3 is TGCGCCAGCAGCCCGGGACAGGGTTTACAGCAGTACTTC. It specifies CASSPGQGLQQYF.

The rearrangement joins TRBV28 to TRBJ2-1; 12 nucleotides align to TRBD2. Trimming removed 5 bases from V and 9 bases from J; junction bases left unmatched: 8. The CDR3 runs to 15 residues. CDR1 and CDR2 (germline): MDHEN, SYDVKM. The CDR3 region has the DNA TGTGCCAGCAGTATCCTAGCGGGAGGGCCCGTTGAGCAGTTCTTC. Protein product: CASSILAGGPVEQFF.

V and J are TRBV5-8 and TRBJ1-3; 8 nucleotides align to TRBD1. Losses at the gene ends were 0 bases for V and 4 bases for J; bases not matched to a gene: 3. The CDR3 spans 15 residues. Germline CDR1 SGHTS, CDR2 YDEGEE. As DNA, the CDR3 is TGTGCCAGCAGCTTGGGACAGGGGTTCGGAAACACCATATATTTT. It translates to CASSLGQGFGNTIYF.

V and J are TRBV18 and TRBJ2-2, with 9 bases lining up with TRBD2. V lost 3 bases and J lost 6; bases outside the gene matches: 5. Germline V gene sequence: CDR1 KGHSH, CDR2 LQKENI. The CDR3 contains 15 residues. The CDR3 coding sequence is TGTGCCAGCTCACCGGCGGGGGGGCCTTCCGGGGAGCTGTTTTTT. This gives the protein CASSPAGGPSGELFF.

CDR3 region: CASSPASRQPQHF. The CDR3 DNA follows: TGTGCCAGCTCACCAGCCTCTAGGCAGCCCCAGCATTTT. The chain couples TRBV18 to TRBJ1-5; D not certain. The CDR3 extends over 13 amino acids. CDR1 and CDR2 (germline): KGHSH, LQKENI. Trimming left V 2 bases short and J 7 bases short, with 9 bases between.

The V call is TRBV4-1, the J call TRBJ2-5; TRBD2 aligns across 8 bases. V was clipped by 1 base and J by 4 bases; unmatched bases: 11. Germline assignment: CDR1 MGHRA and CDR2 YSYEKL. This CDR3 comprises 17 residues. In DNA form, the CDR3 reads TGCGCCAGCAGCCAAGCTCGTAGCGGGACTAGGAGAGAGACCCAGTACTTC. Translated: CASSQARSGTRRETQYF.

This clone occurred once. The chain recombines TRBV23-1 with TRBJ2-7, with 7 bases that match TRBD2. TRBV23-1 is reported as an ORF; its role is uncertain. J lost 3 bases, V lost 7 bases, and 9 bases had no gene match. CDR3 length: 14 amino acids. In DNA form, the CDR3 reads TGCGCCAGCACGGGGGGAAGAGGGGACTACGAGCAGTACTTC. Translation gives CASTGGRGDYEQYF.

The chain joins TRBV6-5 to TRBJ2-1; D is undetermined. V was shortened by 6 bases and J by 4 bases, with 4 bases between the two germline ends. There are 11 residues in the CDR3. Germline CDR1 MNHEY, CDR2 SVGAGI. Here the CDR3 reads CASSPYNEQFF. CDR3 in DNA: TGTGCCAGCAGCCCTTACAATGAGCAGTTCTTC.

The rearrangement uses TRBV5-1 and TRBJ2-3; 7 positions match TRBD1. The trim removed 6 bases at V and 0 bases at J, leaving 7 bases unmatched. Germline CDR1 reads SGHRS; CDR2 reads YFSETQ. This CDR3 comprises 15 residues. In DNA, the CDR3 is TGCGCCAGCAAAGCACGGGGACAGAGCACAGATACGCAGTATTTT. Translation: CASKARGQSTDTQYF.

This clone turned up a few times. The DNA of the CDR3 is TGTGCCAGTGGTGGGTTAGTAAAGGAAAAACTGTTTTTT. Protein sequence: CASGGLVKEKLFF. This chain uses TRBV19 with TRBJ1-4; D call uncertain. V was pared by 8 bases and J by 8 bases, with 15 bases between. CDR1 LNHDA and CDR2 SQIVND come from the germline V gene (reference sequence). CDR3 length: 13 amino acids. Full variable domain (remainder filled in from reference TRBV19 and TRBJ1-4): DGGITQSPKYLFRKEGQNVTLSCEQNLNHDAMYWYRQDPGQGLRLIYYSQIVNDFQKGDIAEGYSVSREKKESFPLTVTSAQKNPTAFYLCASGGLVKEKLFFGSGTQLSVL.

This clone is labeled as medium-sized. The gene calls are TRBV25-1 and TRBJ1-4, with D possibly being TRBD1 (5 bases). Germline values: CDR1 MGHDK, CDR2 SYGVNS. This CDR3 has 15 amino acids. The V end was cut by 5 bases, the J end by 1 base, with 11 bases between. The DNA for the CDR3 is TGTGCCAGCAGTCACACAAGGGGAACTAATGAAAAACTGTTTTTT. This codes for CASSHTRGTNEKLFF.

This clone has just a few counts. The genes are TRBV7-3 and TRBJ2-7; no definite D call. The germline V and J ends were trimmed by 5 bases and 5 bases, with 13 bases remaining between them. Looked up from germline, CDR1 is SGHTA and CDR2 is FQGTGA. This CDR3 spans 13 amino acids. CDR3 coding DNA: TGTGCCAGCAGCCTATTGAAGGGAAACGAGCAGTACTTC. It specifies CASSLLKGNEQYF.

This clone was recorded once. DNA for the CDR3: TGCGCCAGCACCACAATGGGGGGACCCTACGAGCAGTACTTC. Translated, it gives CASTTMGGPYEQYF. The gene calls are TRBV5-1 and TRBJ2-7, with D tentatively TRBD2 (6 bases). The V and J ends lost 6 bases and 2 bases respectively, with 15 bases between them. The CDR3 is made up of 14 amino acids. Germline CDR1 SGHRS, CDR2 YFSETQ.

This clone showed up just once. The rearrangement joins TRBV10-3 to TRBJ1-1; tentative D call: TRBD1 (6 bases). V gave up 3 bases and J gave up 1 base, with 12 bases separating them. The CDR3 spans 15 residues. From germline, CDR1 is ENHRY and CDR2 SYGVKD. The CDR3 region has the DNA TGTGCCATCAGTGAAAGGTCACAGGGGAACACTGAAGCTTTCTTT. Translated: CAISERSQGNTEAFF.

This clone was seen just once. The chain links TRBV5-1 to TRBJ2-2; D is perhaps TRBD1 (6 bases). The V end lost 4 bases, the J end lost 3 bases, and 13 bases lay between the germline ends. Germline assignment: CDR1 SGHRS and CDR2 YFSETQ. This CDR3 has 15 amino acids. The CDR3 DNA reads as TGCGCCAGCAGCCCCTTTCGACAGGACACCGGGGAGCTGTTTTTT. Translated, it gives CASSPFRQDTGELFF.

CDR3 region: CASGLVRAGDVKAKNIQYF. CDR3 sequence (DNA): TGTGCTAGTGGTTTGGTACGGGCAGGGGATGTCAAAGCCAAAAACATTCAGTACTTC. The gene calls are TRBV12-5 and TRBJ2-4, with a possible D match to TRBD1 (6 bases). The CDR3 consists of 19 residues. CDR1 and CDR2 from the germline V gene are LGHNT and FRNRAP. V was pared by 0 bases and J by 0 bases, with 18 bases between.

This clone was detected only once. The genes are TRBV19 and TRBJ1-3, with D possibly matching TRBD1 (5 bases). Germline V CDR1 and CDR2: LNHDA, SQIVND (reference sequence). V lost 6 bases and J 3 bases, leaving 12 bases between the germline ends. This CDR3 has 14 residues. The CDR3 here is CASSSGGGGNTIYF. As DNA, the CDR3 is TGTGCCAGTAGCTCCGGGGGAGGTGGAAACACCATATATTTT.

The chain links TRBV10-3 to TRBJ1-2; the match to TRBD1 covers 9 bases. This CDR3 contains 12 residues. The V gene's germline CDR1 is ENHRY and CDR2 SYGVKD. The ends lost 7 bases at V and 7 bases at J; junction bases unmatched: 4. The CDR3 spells CAIKPGQGGYTF. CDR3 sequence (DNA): TGTGCCATCAAGCCGGGACAGGGTGGCTACACCTTC.

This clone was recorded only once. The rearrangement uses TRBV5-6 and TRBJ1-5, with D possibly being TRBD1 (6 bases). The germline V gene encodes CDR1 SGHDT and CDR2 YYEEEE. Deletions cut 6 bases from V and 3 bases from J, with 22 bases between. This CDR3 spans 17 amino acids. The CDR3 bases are TGTGCCAGCACCCGGCATATGACAGGCTTGAACAATCAGCCCCAGCATTTT. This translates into CASTRHMTGLNNQPQHF.

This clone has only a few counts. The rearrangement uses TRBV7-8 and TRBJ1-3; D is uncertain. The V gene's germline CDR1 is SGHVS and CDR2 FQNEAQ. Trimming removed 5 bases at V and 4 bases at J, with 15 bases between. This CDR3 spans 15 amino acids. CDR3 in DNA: TGTGCCAGCAGCCCCCTCTTTGGCATCGGAAACACCATATATTTT. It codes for CASSPLFGIGNTIYF.

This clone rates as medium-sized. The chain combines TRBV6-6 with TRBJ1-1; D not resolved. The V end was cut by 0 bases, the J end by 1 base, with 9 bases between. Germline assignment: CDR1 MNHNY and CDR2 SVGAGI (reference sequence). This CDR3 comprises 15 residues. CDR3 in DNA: TGTGCCAGCAGTTACTCAGCGACGGAGAACACTGAAGCTTTCTTT. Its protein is CASSYSATENTEAFF.

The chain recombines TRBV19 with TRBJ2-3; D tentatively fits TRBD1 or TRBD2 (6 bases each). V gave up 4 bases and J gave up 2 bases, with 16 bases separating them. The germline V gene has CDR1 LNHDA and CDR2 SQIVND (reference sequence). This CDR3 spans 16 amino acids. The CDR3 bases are TGTGCCAGTAGTAGCCCCCCGGGGGACACCACAGATACGCAGTATTTT. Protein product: CASSSPPGDTTDTQYF.

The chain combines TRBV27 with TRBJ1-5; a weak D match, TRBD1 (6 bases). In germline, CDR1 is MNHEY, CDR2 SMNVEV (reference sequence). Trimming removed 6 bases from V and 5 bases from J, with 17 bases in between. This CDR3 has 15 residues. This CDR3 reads CASSPDRSPYQPQHF. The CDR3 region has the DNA TGTGCCAGCAGCCCAGACAGGTCCCCTTATCAGCCCCAGCATTTT.